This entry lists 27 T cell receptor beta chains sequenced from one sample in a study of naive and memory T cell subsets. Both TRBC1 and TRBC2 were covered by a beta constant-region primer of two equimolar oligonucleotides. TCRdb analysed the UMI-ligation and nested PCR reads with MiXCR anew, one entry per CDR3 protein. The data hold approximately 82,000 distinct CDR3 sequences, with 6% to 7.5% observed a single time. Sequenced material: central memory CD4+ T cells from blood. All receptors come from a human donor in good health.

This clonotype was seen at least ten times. The CDR3 nucleotides are TGTGCCAGCAGCCAAGGGTTTTCACCCCTCCACTTT. It translates to CASSQGFSPLHF. The chain is built from TRBV3-1 and TRBJ1-6; D uncertain. The germline V gene has CDR1 LGHDT and CDR2 YNNKEL (reference sequence). V was pared by 1 base and J by 9 bases, with 4 bases between. CDR3 length equals 12 residues.

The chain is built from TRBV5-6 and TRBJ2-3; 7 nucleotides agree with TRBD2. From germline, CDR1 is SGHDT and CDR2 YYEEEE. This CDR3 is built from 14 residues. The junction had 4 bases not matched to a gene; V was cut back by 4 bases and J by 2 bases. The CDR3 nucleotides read TGTGCCAGCAGCCCCCTAGCGGCCACAGATACGCAGTATTTT. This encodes CASSPLAATDTQYF.

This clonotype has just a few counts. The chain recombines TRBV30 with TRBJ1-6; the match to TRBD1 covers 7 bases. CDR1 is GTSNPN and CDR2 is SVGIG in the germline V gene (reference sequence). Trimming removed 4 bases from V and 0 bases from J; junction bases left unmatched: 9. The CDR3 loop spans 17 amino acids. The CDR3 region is CAWTRDSESSYNSPLHF. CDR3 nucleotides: TGTGCCTGGACCCGGGACAGCGAGAGCTCCTATAATTCACCCCTCCACTTT.

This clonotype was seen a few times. This CDR3 reads CASSVQPSANEQFF. CDR3 coding DNA: TGTGCCAGCAGCGTACAACCCTCCGCCAATGAGCAGTTCTTC. The chain joins TRBV9 to TRBJ2-1; D is ambiguous. The CDR3 extends over 14 amino acids. V lost 1 base and J 6 bases, leaving 11 bases between the germline ends. Germline V gene sequence: CDR1 SGDLS, CDR2 YYNGEE.

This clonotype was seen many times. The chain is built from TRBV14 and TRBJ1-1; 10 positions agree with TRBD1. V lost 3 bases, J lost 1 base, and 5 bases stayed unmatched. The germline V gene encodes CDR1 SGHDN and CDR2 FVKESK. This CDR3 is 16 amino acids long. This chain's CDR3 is CASSQLTGGSNTEAFF. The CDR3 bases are TGTGCCAGCAGCCAGCTGACAGGGGGCTCGAACACTGAAGCTTTCTTT.

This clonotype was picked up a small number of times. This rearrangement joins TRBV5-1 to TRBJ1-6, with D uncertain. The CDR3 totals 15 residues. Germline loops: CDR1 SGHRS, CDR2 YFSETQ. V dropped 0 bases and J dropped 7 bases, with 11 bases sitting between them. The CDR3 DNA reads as TGCGCCAGCAGCTTGGGTGCAGAGACAAATTCACCCCTCCACTTT. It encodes CASSLGAETNSPLHF.

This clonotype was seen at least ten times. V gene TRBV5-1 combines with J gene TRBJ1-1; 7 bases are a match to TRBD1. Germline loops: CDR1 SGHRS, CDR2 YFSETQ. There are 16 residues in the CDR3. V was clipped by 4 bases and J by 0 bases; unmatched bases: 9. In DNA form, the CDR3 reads TGCGCCAGCAGCGGAACAGGGGCGAGGTTGAACACTGAAGCTTTCTTT. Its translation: CASSGTGARLNTEAFF.

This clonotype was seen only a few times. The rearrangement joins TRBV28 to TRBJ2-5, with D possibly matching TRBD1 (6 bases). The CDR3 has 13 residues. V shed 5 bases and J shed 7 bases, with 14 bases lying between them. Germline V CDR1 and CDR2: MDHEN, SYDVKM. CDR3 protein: CASSATGAVTQYF. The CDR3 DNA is TGTGCCAGCAGTGCGACAGGAGCGGTGACCCAGTACTTC. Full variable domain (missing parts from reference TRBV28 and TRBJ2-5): DVKVTQSSRYLVKRTGEKVFLECVQDMDHENMFWYRQDPGLGLRLIYFSYDVKMKEKGDIPEGYSVSREKKERFSLILESASTNQTSMYLCASSATGAVTQYFGPGTRLLVL.

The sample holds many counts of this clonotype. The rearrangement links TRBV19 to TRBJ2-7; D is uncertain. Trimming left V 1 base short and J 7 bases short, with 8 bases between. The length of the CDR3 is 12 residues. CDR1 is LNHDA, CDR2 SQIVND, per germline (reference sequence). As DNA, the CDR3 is TGTGCCAGTAGTATAGGAACGAGGGAGCAGTACTTC. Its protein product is CASSIGTREQYF.

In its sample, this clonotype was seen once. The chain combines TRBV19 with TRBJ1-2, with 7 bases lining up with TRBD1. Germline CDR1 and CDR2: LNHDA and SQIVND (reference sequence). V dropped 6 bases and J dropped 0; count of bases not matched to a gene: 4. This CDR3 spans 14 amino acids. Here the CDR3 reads CASRPGGANYGYTF. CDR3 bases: TGTGCCAGTAGACCAGGGGGGGCTAACTATGGCTACACCTTC.

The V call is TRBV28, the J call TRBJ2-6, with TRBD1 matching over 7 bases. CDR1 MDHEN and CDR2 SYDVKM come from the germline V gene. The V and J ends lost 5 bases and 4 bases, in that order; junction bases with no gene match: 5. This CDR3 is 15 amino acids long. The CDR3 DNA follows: TGTGCCAGCAGTGTCACAGGGGCCGGGGCCAACGTCCTGACTTTC. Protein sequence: CASSVTGAGANVLTF.

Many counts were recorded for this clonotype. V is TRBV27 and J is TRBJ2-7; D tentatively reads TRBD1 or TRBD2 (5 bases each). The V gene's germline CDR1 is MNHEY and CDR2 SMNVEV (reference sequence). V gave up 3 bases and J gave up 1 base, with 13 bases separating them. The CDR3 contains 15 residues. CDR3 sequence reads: CASSLLGEMSYEQYF. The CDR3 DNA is TGTGCCAGCAGTTTGTTAGGGGAGATGTCCTACGAGCAGTACTTC.

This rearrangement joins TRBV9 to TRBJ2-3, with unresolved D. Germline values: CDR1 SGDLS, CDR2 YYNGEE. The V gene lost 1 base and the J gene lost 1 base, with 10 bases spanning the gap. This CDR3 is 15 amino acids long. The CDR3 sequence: CASSVWSGGTDTQYF. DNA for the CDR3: TGTGCCAGCAGCGTATGGTCAGGCGGCACAGATACGCAGTATTTT.

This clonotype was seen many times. The CDR3: CASSYSASMDEKLFF. The CDR3 DNA reads TGTGCCAGCAGTTACTCGGCCTCTATGGACGAAAAACTGTTTTTT. The chain carries TRBV6-6 and TRBJ1-4; no clear D gene. Trimming shortened V by 0 bases and J by 8 bases, and 13 bases separated the two germline ends. Germline CDR1 and CDR2: MNHNY and SVGAGI (reference sequence). This CDR3 spans 15 amino acids.

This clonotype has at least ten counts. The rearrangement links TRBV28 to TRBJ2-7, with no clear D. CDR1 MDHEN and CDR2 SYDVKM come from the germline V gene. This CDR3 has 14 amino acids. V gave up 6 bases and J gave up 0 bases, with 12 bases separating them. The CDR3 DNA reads TGTGCCAGCAGCTCCCCGGGCCCCTCCTACGAGCAGTACTTC. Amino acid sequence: CASSSPGPSYEQYF.

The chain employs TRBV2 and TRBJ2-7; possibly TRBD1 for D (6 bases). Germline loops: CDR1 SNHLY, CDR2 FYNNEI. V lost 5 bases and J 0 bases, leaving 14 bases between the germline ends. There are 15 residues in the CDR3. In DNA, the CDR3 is TGTGCCAGCAGTCCTGACAGGCTTAGCTCCTACGAGCAGTACTTC. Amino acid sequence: CASSPDRLSSYEQYF.

Here the CDR3 DNA reads TGTGCCAGCAGTCTAAGGGTCTCCGGCGGTGAAGCTTTCTTT. This translates into CASSLRVSGGEAFF. The chain employs TRBV5-4 and TRBJ1-1, with D uncertain. In germline, CDR1 is SGHNT, CDR2 YYREEE (reference sequence). The CDR3 is made up of 14 amino acids. V dropped 5 bases and J dropped 7 bases, with 18 bases sitting between them.

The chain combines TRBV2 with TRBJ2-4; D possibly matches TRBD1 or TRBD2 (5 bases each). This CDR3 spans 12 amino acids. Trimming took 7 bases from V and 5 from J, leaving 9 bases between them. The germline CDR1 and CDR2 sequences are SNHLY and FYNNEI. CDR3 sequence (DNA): TGTGCCAGCAATCCGGGACAAAACATTCAGTACTTC. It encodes CASNPGQNIQYF.

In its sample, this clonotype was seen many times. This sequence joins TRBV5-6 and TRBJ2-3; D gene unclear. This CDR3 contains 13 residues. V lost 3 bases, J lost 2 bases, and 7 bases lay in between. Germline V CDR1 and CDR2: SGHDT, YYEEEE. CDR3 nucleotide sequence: TGTGCCAGCAGCTCTTCTTACACAGATACGCAGTATTTT. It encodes CASSSSYTDTQYF. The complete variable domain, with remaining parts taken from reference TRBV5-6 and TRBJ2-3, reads DAGVTQSPTHLIKTRGQQVTLRCSPKSGHDTVSWYQQALGQGPQFIFQYYEEEERQRGNFPDRFSGHQFPNYSSELNVNALLLGDSALYLCASSSSYTDTQYFGPGTRLTVL.

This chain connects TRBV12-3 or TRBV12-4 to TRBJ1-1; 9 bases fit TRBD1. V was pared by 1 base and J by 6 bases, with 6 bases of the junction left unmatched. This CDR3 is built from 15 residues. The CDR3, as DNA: TGTGCCAGCAGTTTAGAACAGGGGGCGTTGGCTGAAGCTTTCTTT. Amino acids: CASSLEQGALAEAFF.

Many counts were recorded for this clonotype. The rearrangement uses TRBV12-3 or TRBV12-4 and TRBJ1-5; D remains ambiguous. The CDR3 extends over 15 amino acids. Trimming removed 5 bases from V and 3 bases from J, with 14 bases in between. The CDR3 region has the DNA TGTGCCAGCAGTCCCGGAAACAGCCCCAATCAGCCCCAGCATTTT. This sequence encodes CASSPGNSPNQPQHF.

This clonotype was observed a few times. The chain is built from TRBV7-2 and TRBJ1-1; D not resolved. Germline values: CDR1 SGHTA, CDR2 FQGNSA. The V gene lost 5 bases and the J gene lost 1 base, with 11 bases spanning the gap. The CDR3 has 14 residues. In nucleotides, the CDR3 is TGTGCCAGCAGCGCCTCCCCCGGGAACACTGAAGCTTTCTTT. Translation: CASSASPGNTEAFF.

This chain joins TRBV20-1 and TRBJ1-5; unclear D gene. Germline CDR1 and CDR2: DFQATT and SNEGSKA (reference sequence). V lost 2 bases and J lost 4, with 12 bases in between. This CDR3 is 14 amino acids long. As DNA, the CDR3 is TGCAGTGCTAGACAGACCGGTAAGAATCAGCCCCAGCATTTT. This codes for CSARQTGKNQPQHF.

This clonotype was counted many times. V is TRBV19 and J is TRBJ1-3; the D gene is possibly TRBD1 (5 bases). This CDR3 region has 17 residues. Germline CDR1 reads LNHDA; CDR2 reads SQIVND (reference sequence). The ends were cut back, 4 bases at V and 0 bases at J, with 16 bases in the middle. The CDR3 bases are TGTGCCAGTAGTAAGGGACTGGTATCACCCTCTGGAAACACCATATATTTT. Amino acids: CASSKGLVSPSGNTIYF.

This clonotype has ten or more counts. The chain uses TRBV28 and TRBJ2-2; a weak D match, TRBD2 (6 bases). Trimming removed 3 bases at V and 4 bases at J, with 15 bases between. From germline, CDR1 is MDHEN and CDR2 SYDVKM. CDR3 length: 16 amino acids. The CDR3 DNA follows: TGTGCCAGCAGTTTCTCCACGGGGAGGACCACCGGGGAGCTGTTTTTT. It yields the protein CASSFSTGRTTGELFF.

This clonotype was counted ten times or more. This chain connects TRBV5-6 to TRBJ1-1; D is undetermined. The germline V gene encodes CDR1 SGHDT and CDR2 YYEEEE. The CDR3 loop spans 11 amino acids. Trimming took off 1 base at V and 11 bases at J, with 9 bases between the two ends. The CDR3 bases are TGTGCCAGCAGCTTGCTTGGGCTGGCTTTCTTT. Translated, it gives CASSLLGLAFF.

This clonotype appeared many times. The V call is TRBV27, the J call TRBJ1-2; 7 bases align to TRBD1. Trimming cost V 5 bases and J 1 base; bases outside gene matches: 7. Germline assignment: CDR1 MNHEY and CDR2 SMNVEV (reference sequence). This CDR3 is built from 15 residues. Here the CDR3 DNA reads TGTGCCAGCAGTGCTAGGACAGGCCTTAACTATGGCTACACCTTC. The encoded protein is CASSARTGLNYGYTF.